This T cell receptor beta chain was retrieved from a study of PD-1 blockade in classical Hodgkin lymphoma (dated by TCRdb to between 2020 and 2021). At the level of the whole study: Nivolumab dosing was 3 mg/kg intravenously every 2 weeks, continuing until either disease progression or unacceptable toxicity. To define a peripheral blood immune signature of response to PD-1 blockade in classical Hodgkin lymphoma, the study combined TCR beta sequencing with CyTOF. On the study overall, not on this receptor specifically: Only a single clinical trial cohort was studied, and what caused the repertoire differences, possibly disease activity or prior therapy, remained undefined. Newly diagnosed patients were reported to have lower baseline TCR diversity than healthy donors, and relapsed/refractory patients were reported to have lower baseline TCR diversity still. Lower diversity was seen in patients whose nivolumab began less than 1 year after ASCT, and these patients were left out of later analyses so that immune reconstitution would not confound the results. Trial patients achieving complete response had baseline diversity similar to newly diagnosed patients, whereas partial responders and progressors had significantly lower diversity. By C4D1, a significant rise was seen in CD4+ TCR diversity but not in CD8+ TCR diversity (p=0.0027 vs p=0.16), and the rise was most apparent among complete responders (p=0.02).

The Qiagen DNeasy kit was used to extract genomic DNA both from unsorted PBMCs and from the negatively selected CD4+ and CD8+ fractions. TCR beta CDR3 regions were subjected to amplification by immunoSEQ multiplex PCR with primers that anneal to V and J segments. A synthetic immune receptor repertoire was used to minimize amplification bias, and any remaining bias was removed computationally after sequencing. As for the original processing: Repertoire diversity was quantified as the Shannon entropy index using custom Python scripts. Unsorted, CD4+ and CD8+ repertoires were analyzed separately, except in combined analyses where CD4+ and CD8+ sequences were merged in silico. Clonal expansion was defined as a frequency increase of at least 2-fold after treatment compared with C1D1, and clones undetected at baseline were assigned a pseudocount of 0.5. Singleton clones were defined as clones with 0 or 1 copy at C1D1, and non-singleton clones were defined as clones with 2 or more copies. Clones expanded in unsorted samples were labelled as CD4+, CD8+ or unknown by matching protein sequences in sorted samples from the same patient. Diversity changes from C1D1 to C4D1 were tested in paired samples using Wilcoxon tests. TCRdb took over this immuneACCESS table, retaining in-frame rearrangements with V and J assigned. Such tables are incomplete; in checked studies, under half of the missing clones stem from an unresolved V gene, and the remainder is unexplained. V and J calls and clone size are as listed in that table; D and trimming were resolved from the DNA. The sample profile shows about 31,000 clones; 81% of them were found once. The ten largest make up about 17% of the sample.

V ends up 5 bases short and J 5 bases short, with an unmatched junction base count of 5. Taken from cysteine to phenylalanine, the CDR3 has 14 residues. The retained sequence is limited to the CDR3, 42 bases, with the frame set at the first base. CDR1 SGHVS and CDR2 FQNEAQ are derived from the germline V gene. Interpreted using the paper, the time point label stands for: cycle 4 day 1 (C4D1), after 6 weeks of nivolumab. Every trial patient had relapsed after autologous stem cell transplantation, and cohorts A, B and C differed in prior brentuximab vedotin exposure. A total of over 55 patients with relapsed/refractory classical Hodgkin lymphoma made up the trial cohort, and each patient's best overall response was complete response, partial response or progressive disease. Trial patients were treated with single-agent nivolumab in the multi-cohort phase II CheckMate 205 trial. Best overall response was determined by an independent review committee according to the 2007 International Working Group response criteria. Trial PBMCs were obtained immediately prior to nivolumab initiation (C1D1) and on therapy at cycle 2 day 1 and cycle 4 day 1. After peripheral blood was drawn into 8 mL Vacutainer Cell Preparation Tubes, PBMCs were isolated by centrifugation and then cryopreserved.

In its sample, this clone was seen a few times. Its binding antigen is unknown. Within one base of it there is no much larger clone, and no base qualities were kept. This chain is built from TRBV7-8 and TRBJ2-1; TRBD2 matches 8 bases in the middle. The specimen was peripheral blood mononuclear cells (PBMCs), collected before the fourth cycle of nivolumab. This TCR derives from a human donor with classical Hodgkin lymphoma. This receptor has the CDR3 CASSPGGLDNEQFF. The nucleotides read TGTGCCAGCAGCCCCGGGGGACTAGACAATGAGCAGTTCTTC.